Below, 11 T cell receptor gamma chains from the same sample are listed, as sequenced in a study of gamma-delta chains in newborns, infants, children (dated by TCRdb to about 2019). The run used an Illumina MiSeq. TCRdb called clones from the public reads with CATT, and repeated DNA sequences were later combined into one row. This sample lists fewer than 500 gamma-chain clones; about 45% were detected once. The ten largest clones capture about two fifths of the sample. Source material: blood. The receptor set was obtained from a child who was a newborn, infant or young child, either healthy, febrile or measles-vaccinated (not recorded which).

Turning to this clone: A clone one base away is much larger, so this may be a read error. The J gene is TRGJP2, the V gene TRGV8. The germline V gene encodes CDR1 VENAVY and CDR2 YDSYNSRV. The V gene end was trimmed by 6 bases and the J gene end by 4 bases; junction bases not matched to a gene: 5. The length of the CDR3 is 13 residues. The CDR3 spells CATWPLSDWIKTF. The CDR3 coding sequence is TGTGCCACCTGGCCTCTTAGTGATTGGATCAAGACGTTT.

This chain joins TRGV9 and TRGJP. Germline matching of the DNA provided the J gene here, since TCRdb leaves it blank. The CDR3 extends over 19 amino acids. V lost 3 bases and J lost 16; bases outside the gene matches: 24. The germline V gene has CDR1 GITISATS and CDR2 ISYDGTV (reference sequence). CDR3 protein: CALWERTRGELGKKKIKVF. CDR3 coding DNA: TGTGCCTTGTGGGAGCGTACACGCGGGGAGTTGGGCAAAAAAAAAATCAAGGTATTT.

This clone is large (0.1 to 1%) within its sample. The chain combines TRGV9 with TRGJ1 or TRGJ2. After removal of 0 bases from V and 0 bases from J, the junction contained 8 bases not matched to a gene. Germline CDR1 is GITISATS and CDR2 is ISYDGTV (reference sequence). The CDR3 extends over 16 amino acids. DNA of the CDR3: TGTGCCTTGTGGGAGGTGCTCAGCTCGAATTATTATAAGAAACTCTTT. Amino acids: CALWEVLSSNYYKKLF.

As regards this clone: This CDR3 is also generated by other DNA sequences in the sample. The chain has TRGV8 and TRGJ1 or TRGJ2. The CDR3 length is 13 residues. V shed 5 bases, J shed 0 bases, and the junction held 4 bases outside the gene matches. The germline V gene encodes CDR1 VENAVY and CDR2 YDSYNSRV. The CDR3: CATWVSNYYKKLF. CDR3 bases: TGTGCCACCTGGGTTTCGAATTATTATAAGAAACTCTTT.

The J gene was reported as TRGJ1 or TRGJ2; the V gene went uncalled. This CDR3 is 13 amino acids long. CDR3 region: CATWYENYYKTLF. Written as DNA, the CDR3 is TGTGCCACCTGGTATGAGAATTATTATAAGACACTCTTT.

The J gene is uncalled and the V gene is TRGV9. Germline CDR1 and CDR2: GITISATS and ISYDGTV (reference sequence). There are 15 residues in the CDR3. As DNA, the CDR3 is TGTGCCTTGTGGGAGCAAGAGTTGGGCCAAAGAATAAAGGTCTTT. This sequence encodes CALWEQELGQRIKVF.

A note on this clone: Being one base from a much bigger clone, this may be a read error. The V gene is TRGV5, the J gene TRGJ1 or TRGJ2. No J gene is reported in TCRdb; it was inferred here by comparing the DNA with germline. V lost 3 bases, J lost 2 bases, and 4 bases stayed unmatched. The CDR3 covers 13 residues. The germline V gene encodes CDR1 VINAFY and CDR2 YDVSNSKD. The DNA of the CDR3 is TGTGCCACCTGGGACTGGCATTATTATAAGAAACTCTTT. Translated, it gives CATWDWHYYKKLF.

Sample share makes this clone large. Other DNA variants within this sample encode the same CDR3. The V gene is TRGV9, the J gene TRGJ1 or TRGJ2. TCRdb carries no J gene annotation; the J gene was assigned here by matching the DNA with germline. This CDR3 has 12 amino acids. Germline V gives CDR1 GITISATS, CDR2 ISYDGTV (reference sequence). V trimming: 0 bases; J trimming: 7 bases; junction bases outside the gene matches: 3. For the CDR3, the DNA is TGTGCCTTGTGGGAGGTGCAGTATAAGAAACTCTTT. This translates into CALWEVQYKKLF.

For the V gene the call is TRGV4; the J gene has no call. This CDR3 region has 11 residues. Germline V CDR1 and CDR2: EGSTGY, YDSYTSSV. The CDR3, as DNA: TGTGCCGCCTGGGTATATTATAAGAAACTCTTC. It encodes CAAWVYYKKLF.

The CDR3: CALWEPFELGKKIKVF. Here the CDR3 DNA reads TGTGCCTTGTGGGAGCCATTCGAGTTGGGCAAAAAAATCAAGGTATTT. The chain employs TRGV9 and TRGJP. The J gene, absent from TCRdb, was called here by matching the DNA to germline. V shed 3 bases and J 7 bases; nucleotides not matched to a gene: 6. Germline CDR1 GITISATS, CDR2 ISYDGTV (reference sequence). The CDR3 is 16 amino acids.

This clone is large by share. This likely traces to a read error, being one base from a far larger clone. The chain couples TRGV9 to TRGJP. In the absence of a J gene in TCRdb, the DNA was matched to germline to assign it here. This CDR3 region has 16 residues. From germline, CDR1 is GITISATS and CDR2 ISYDGTV (reference sequence). CDR3 coding DNA: TGTGCCTTGTGGGAGGTGCAAGGGTTGGGCAAAAAAATCAAGGTATTT. Translated, it gives CALWEVQGLGKKIKVF.